Each of the 10 T cell receptor beta chains below was sequenced from the same sample in a study of OX40 agonist ivuxolimab in advanced cancers. Repertoires were generated with immunoSEQ multiplex PCR, while TCRdb's copy carries only in-frame clones and drops some. The sample carries about 70,000 clones, about 88% recorded once. The sample consisted of CD4+ or CD8+ T cells sorted from blood, taken in a trial of the OX40 agonist ivuxolimab. These TCRs come from an adult with an advanced solid tumor such as melanoma, head and neck, liver or kidney cancer.

This chain links TRBV28 with TRBJ1-1; D remains unclear. Germline CDR1 MDHEN, CDR2 SYDVKM. V was clipped by 2 bases and J by 1 base, with 11 bases between them. The CDR3 covers 15 residues. The CDR3 loop reads CASSLARVGNTEAFF. CDR3 DNA: TGTGCCAGCAGTTTAGCGAGGGTAGGGAACACTGAAGCTTTCTTT.

The chain uses TRBV6-1 and TRBJ2-3; D is ambiguous. V gave up 6 bases and J gave up 0 bases, with 4 bases separating them. The germline gives CDR1 MNHNS, CDR2 SASEGT. The CDR3 is 12 residues long. Here the CDR3 DNA reads TGTGCCAGCAGGACTAGCACAGATACGCAGTATTTT. Translated: CASRTSTDTQYF.

The rearrangement uses TRBV7-3 and TRBJ2-2, with 7 nucleotides matching TRBD1. There are 15 residues in the CDR3. Trimming took 5 bases from V and 4 from J; bases not matched to a gene: 7. CDR1 and CDR2 from the germline V gene are SGHTA and FQGTGA. DNA for the CDR3: TGTGCCAGCAGCCTTAGCCGGGACAGCACCGGGGAGCTGTTTTTT. Protein sequence: CASSLSRDSTGELFF. The full variable domain, with the rest looked up from reference TRBV7-3 and TRBJ2-2, is GAGVSQTPSNKVTEKGKYVELRCDPISGHTALYWYRQSLGQGPEFLIYFQGTGAADDSGLPNDRFFAVRPEGSVSTLKIQRTERGDSAVYLCASSLSRDSTGELFFGEGSRLTVL.

The chain recombines TRBV2 with TRBJ1-1; D remains ambiguous. The germline V and J ends were trimmed by 6 bases and 6 bases, with 11 bases remaining between them. Germline values: CDR1 SNHLY, CDR2 FYNNEI. CDR3 length: 12 residues. CDR3 amino acids: CASRESGAEAFF. The DNA of the CDR3 is TGTGCCAGCAGGGAAAGTGGGGCTGAAGCTTTCTTT.

This sequence joins TRBV5-5 and TRBJ2-7; a possible D gene is TRBD2 (6 bases). CDR1 SGHKS and CDR2 YYEKEE come from the germline V gene (reference sequence). The germline V and J ends were trimmed by 2 bases and 5 bases, with 14 bases remaining between them. The CDR3 spans 14 residues. The CDR3 here is CASSLPGRFHEQYF. In DNA form, the CDR3 reads TGTGCCAGCAGCTTACCAGGGAGGTTTCACGAGCAGTACTTC.

The chain uses TRBV10-3 and TRBJ2-7, with TRBD2 matching 15 bases. Per germline, CDR1 ENHRY and CDR2 SYGVKD. There are 16 residues in the CDR3. V shed 3 bases, J shed 4 bases, and the junction held 4 bases outside the gene matches. CDR3 nucleotide sequence: TGTGCCATCAGTGACCCGGGACTAGCGGGAGGTTACGAGCAGTACTTC. Residues: CAISDPGLAGGYEQYF.

The rearrangement uses TRBV7-9 and TRBJ1-2; TRBD1 might be the D (6 bases). V shed 5 bases and J shed 5 bases, with 9 bases lying between them. CDR1 is SEHNR, CDR2 FQNEAQ, per germline (reference sequence). This CDR3 spans 12 amino acids. The CDR3 region is CASSQGQYGYTF. The CDR3 bases are TGTGCCAGCAGCCAGGGACAATATGGCTACACCTTC.

This clone is categorized as medium-sized. This sequence joins TRBV15 and TRBJ2-2; 8 nucleotides line up with TRBD1. CDR1 and CDR2 from the germline V gene are LNHNV and YYDKDF (reference sequence). The CDR3 sequence is 15 residues long. Trimming cost V 1 base and J 5 bases; bases outside gene matches: 3. CDR3 DNA: TGTGCCACCAGCAGAGCCCGGACAGGGACCGGGGAGCTGTTTTTT. As protein: CATSRARTGTGELFF.

The J gene is TRBJ2-7, the V gene TRBV9, with 9 bases identical to TRBD1. The CDR3 is 17 amino acids. After removal of 4 bases from V and 5 bases from J, the junction contained 16 bases not matched to a gene. Germline V gene sequence: CDR1 SGDLS, CDR2 YYNGEE. The CDR3 DNA reads as TGTGCCAGCAGCCCTCGCCTCGGACAGGGGAGAATGGACGAGCAGTACTTC. Protein sequence: CASSPRLGQGRMDEQYF.

This chain links TRBV18 with TRBJ2-7, with 8 nucleotides matching TRBD1. V trimming: 3 bases; J trimming: 3 bases; junction bases outside the gene matches: 4. The germline gives CDR1 KGHSH, CDR2 LQKENI. This CDR3 contains 14 residues. As DNA, the CDR3 is TGTGCCAGCTCACCCGGGACAGGTTTCTACGAGCAGTACTTC. Translation gives CASSPGTGFYEQYF.